The subject of this entry is one T cell receptor beta chain. The data were taken from a study of blood T cell repertoires in COVID-19. Turning to the study itself: From the United States, Italy and Spain came samples of acute and convalescent COVID-19. Sources were T cells, B-cell-depleted T cells, or PBMCs; the material itself was cDNA or gDNA.

This CDR3 comprises 16 residues. The V end was cut by 2 bases, the J end by 3 bases, with 16 bases between. The germline CDR1 and CDR2 sequences are MRHNA and SNTAGT. As processed by the authors: Amplification of reference gene primers provided the estimated nucleated cell counts. The assay was immunoSEQ multiplex PCR, and TCRdb's table has in-frame clones only and misses some. V, J and clone size are those of that table, while D and trimming were read from the DNA. Among 150,000 or so clones, approximately 90% were seen once, and the ten largest hold roughly 2%. The receptor was derived from a man aged 18 to 30 with acute or convalescent COVID-19. The sequenced material came from peripheral blood. The chain recombines TRBV6-4 with TRBJ1-1; D possibly corresponds to TRBD1 (5 bases). The CDR3: CASSDADSLGDTEAFF. The CDR3, as DNA: TGTGCCAGCAGTGACGCTGACAGCCTAGGTGACACTGAAGCTTTCTTT.